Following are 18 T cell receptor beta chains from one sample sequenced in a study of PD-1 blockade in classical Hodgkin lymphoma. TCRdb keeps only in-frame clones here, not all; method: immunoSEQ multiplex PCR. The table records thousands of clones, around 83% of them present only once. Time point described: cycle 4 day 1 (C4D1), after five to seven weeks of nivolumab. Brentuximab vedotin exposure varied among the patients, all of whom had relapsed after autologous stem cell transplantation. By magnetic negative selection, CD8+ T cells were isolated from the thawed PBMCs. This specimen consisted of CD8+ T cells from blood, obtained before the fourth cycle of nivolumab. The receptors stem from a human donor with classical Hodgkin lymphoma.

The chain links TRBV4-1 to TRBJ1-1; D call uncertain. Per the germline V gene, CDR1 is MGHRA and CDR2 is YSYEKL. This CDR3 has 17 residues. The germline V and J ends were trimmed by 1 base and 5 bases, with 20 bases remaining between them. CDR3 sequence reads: CASSQVTMRTIGTEAFF. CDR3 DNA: TGCGCCAGCAGCCAAGTCACTATGCGTACAATCGGGACTGAAGCTTTCTTT.

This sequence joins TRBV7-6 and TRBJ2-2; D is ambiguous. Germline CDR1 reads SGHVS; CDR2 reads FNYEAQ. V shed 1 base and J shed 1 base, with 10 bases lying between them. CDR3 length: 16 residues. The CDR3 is CASSLGARVNTGELFF. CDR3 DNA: TGTGCCAGCAGCTTAGGCGCTCGGGTGAACACCGGGGAGCTGTTTTTT.

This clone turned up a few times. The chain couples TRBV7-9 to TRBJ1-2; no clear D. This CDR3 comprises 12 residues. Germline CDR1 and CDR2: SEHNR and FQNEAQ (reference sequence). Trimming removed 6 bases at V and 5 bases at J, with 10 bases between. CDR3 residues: CASSGMIYGYTF. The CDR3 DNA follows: TGTGCCAGCAGTGGGATGATATATGGCTACACCTTC. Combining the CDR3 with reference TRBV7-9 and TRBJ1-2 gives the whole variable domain DTGVSQNPRHKITKRGQNVTFRCDPISEHNRLYWYRQTLGQGPEFLTYFQNEAQLEKSRLLSDRFSAERPKGSFSTLEIQRTEQGDSAMYLCASSGMIYGYTFGSGTRLTVV.

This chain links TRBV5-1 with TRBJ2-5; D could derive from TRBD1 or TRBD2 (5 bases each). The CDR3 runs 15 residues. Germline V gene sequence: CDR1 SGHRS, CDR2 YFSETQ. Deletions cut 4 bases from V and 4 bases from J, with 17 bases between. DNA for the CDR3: TGCGCCAGCAGCCTTTACAGGCGTGAGGGAGAGACCCAGTACTTC. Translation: CASSLYRREGETQYF.

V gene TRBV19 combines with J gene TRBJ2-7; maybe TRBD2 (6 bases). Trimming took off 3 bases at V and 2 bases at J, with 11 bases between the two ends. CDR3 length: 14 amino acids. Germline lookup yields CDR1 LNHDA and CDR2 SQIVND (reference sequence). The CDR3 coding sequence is TGTGCCAGTAGTATTACGCGGGGCGCCTACGAGCAGTACTTC. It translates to CASSITRGAYEQYF.

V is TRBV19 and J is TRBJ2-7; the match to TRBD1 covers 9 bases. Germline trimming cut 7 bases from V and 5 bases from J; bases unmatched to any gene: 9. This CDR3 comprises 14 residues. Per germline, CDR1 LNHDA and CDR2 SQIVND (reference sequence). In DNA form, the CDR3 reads TGTGCCAGTACCGAGACAGGGGGTAGACACGAGCAGTACTTC. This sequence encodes CASTETGGRHEQYF.

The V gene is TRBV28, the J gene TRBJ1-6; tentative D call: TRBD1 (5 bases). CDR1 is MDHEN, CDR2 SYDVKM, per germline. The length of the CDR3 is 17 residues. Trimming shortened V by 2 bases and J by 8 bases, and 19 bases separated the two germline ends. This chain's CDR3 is CASSLPRGVDYDSPLHF. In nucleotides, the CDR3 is TGTGCCAGCAGTTTACCCCGGGGGGTGGATTATGATTCACCCCTCCACTTT.

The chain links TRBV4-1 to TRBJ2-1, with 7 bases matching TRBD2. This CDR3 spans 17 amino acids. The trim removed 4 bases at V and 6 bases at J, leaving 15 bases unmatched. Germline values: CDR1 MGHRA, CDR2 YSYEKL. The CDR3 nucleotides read TGCGCCAGCAGCCCCCTGGGGGGGAGCGGGCGTTTCAATGAGCAGTTCTTC. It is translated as CASSPLGGSGRFNEQFF.

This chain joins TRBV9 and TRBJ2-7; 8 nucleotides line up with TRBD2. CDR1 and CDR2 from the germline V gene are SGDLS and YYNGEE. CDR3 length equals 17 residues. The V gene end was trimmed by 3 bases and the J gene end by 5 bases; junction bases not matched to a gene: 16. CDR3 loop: CASSGGASPGLGDEQYF. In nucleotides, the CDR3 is TGTGCCAGCAGCGGGGGGGCGTCCCCGGGACTAGGGGACGAGCAGTACTTC.

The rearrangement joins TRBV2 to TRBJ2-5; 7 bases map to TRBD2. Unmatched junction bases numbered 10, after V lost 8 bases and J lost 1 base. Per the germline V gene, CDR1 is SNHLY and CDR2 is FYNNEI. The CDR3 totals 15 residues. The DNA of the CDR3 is TGTGCCAGCCGAGCAGACCGGGGGGTCCAAGAGACCCAGTACTTC. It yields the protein CASRADRGVQETQYF.

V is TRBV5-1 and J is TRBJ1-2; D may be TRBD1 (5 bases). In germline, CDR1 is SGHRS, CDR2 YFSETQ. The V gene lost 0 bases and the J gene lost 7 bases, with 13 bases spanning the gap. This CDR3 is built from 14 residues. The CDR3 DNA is TGCGCCAGCAGCTTGGAGGGGAGTTTTAGTGGCTACACCTTC. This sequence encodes CASSLEGSFSGYTF.

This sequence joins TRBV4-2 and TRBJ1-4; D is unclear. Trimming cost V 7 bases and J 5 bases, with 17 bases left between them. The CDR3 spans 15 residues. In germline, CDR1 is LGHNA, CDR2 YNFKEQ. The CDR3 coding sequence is TGTGCCAGCACTCCAGGCCAAATGACCAATGAAAAACTGTTTTTT. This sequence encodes CASTPGQMTNEKLFF.

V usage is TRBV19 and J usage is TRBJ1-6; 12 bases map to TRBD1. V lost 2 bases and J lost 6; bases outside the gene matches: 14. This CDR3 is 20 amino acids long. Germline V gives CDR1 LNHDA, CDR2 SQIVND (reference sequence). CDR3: CASSITAGTGGPSVNSPLHF. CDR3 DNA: TGTGCCAGTAGTATAACCGCGGGGACAGGGGGCCCGTCAGTTAATTCACCCCTCCACTTT.

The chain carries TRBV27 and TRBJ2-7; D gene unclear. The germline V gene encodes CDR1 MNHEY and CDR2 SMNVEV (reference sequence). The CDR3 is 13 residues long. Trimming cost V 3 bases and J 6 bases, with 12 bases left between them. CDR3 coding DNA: TGTGCCAGCAGTTTGAGTCGGCAGAGCGAGCAGTACTTC. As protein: CASSLSRQSEQYF.

CDR3 coding DNA: TGTGCCTGGAGTGTGTTAGGTATTTTGGGAGGTGAAGCTTTCTTT. It specifies CAWSVLGILGGEAFF. The chain combines TRBV30 with TRBJ1-1; D not certain. The CDR3 is made up of 15 amino acids. CDR1 and CDR2 (germline): GTSNPN, SVGIG (reference sequence). Deletions cut 0 bases from V and 7 bases from J, with 18 bases between.

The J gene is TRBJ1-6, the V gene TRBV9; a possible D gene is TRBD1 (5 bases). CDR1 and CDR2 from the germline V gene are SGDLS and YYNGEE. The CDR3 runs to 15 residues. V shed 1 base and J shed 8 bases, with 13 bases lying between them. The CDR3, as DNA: TGTGCCAGCAGCGTACAGGGATTCTCGGATTCACCCCTCCACTTT. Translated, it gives CASSVQGFSDSPLHF.

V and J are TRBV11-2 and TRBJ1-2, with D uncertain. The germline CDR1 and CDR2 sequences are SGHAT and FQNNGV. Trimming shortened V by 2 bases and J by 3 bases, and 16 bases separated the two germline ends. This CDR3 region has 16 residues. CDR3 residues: CASSLSLSGLYYGYTF. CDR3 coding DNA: TGTGCCAGCAGCTTAAGTTTATCAGGCCTCTACTATGGCTACACCTTC.

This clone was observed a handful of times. CDR3 nucleotides: TGTGCCAGCAGTTACTCCGGCGGCAACTATGGCTACACCTTC. Its protein product is CASSYSGGNYGYTF. The chain joins TRBV6-5 to TRBJ1-2, with D unclear. Germline V gene lookup returns CDR1 MNHEY and CDR2 SVGAGI. This CDR3 spans 14 amino acids. With 0 bases removed from V and 2 bases from J, the gap between germline ends came to 7 bases.